The 31 T cell receptor beta chains below all came from one sample that was sequenced in a study of blood T cell repertoires in COVID-19. The protocol was immunoSEQ multiplex PCR, while the TCRdb copy is restricted to in-frame clones and leaves out a portion. The table has a few hundred thousand clones, about 82% seen once. Input material: peripheral blood. The receptor source for this set is a man aged 45 to 65 with active or convalescent COVID-19.

Notes on this clone: Compared with germline, one end of the junction differs, possibly owing to a read error. The DNA for the CDR3 is TGTGCCAGTAGTTGGGCCACCGGGGAGCTGTTTTTT. Amino acids: CASSWATGELFF. V is TRBV6-5 and J is TRBJ2-2, with D unresolved. CDR1 MNHEY and CDR2 SVGAGI come from the germline V gene. CDR3 length: 12 residues.

The chain recombines TRBV29-1 with TRBJ2-3, with 10 bases that match TRBD2. The CDR3 length is 14 residues. Looked up from germline, CDR1 is SQVTM and CDR2 is ANQGSEA. The ends lost 7 bases at V and 0 bases at J; junction bases unmatched: 4. The CDR3 here is CSAATSGSTDTQYF. In nucleotides, the CDR3 is TGCAGCGCCGCGACTAGCGGGAGCACAGATACGCAGTATTTT.

This chain connects TRBV27 to TRBJ2-2; 10 bases fit TRBD2. V was pared by 2 bases and J by 0 bases, with 0 bases of the junction left unmatched. From germline, CDR1 is MNHEY and CDR2 SMNVEV (reference sequence). The CDR3 is 16 residues long. CDR3 nucleotides: TGTGCCAGCAGTTTAGGGACTAGCGCGAACACCGGGGAGCTGTTTTTT. Its translation: CASSLGTSANTGELFF.

V gene TRBV19 combines with J gene TRBJ2-3; TRBD2 aligns across 12 bases. The CDR3 length is 15 residues. Germline trimming cut 7 bases from V and 2 bases from J; bases unmatched to any gene: 4. CDR1 and CDR2 (germline): LNHDA, SQIVND (reference sequence). The CDR3 DNA is TGTGCCAGTACTACTAGCGGGGGGCTCACAGATACGCAGTATTTT. Translated, it gives CASTTSGGLTDTQYF.

The gene calls are TRBV5-1 and TRBJ2-1; 7 nucleotides line up with TRBD1. Germline CDR1 SGHRS, CDR2 YFSETQ. The ends lost 7 bases at V and 4 bases at J; junction bases unmatched: 14. This CDR3 has 16 amino acids. The CDR3 protein is CASYPMPTGAYNEQFF. As DNA, the CDR3 is TGCGCCAGCTACCCGATGCCCACAGGGGCGTACAATGAGCAGTTCTTC.

The genes are TRBV19 and TRBJ2-7; 15 bases map to TRBD2. Germline V gene sequence: CDR1 LNHDA, CDR2 SQIVND (reference sequence). Losses at the gene ends were 6 bases for V and 5 bases for J; bases not matched to a gene: 8. The CDR3 length is 16 residues. For the CDR3, the DNA is TGTGCCAGTAGCCGGACTAGCGGGAGGGCTAGGAACGAGCAGTACTTC. This encodes CASSRTSGRARNEQYF. Full variable domain (remainder filled in from reference TRBV19 and TRBJ2-7): DGGITQSPKYLFRKEGQNVTLSCEQNLNHDAMYWYRQDPGQGLRLIYYSQIVNDFQKGDIAEGYSVSREKKESFPLTVTSAQKNPTAFYLCASSRTSGRARNEQYFGPGTRLTVT.

The rearrangement links TRBV2 to TRBJ1-4; D unclear. Germline CDR1 SNHLY, CDR2 FYNNEI. The CDR3 covers 14 residues. V lost 2 bases to trimming and J lost 8 bases, with 12 bases between them. CDR3 DNA sequence: TGTGCCAGCAGTGAAAGGCAGGCTGGGGAAAAACTGTTTTTT. It encodes CASSERQAGEKLFF.

The chain is built from TRBV5-1 and TRBJ2-7; 8 bases match TRBD1. CDR3 size: 15 residues. The trim removed 1 base at V and 1 base at J, leaving 4 bases unmatched. Germline-derived CDR1 and CDR2 are SGHRS and YFSETQ. The CDR3, as DNA: TGCGCCAGCAGCTTGATCAGGGGGCAGTCCTACGAGCAGTACTTC. It yields the protein CASSLIRGQSYEQYF.

This chain connects TRBV4-2 to TRBJ1-5, with D uncertain. Germline lookup yields CDR1 LGHNA and CDR2 YNFKEQ. This CDR3 contains 16 residues. The V end was cut by 1 base, the J end by 2 bases, with 12 bases between. The DNA for the CDR3 is TGTGCCAGCAGCCAAGCTGCTAGCGGGGGCAATCAGCCCCAGCATTTT. Translation gives CASSQAASGGNQPQHF.

V gene TRBV30 combines with J gene TRBJ1-2, with 7 bases fitting TRBD1. In germline, CDR1 is GTSNPN, CDR2 SVGIG (reference sequence). CDR3 length: 18 residues. V was pared by 0 bases and J by 8 bases, with 21 bases of the junction left unmatched. The CDR3 spells CAWSVLGAPSRQGTGYTF. CDR3 nucleotide sequence: TGTGCCTGGAGTGTACTTGGGGCCCCCTCAAGACAGGGAACGGGCTACACCTTC.

This clone was counted a single time. The chain is built from TRBV4-1 and TRBJ1-2; D is unclear. Trimming cost V 2 bases and J 2 bases, with 9 bases left between them. CDR1 MGHRA and CDR2 YSYEKL come from the germline V gene. The CDR3 sequence is 14 residues long. The chain's CDR3 is CASSQSPLNYGYTF. The CDR3 coding sequence is TGCGCCAGCAGCCAAAGTCCGCTAAACTATGGCTACACCTTC.

V usage is TRBV29-1 and J usage is TRBJ1-3; weak D call: TRBD1 (6 bases). V was shortened by 1 base and J by 3 bases, with 7 bases between the two germline ends. The germline gives CDR1 SQVTM, CDR2 ANQGSEA. The length of the CDR3 is 13 residues. The CDR3: CSVEGGLGNTIYF. The CDR3 DNA follows: TGCAGCGTTGAAGGGGGGCTTGGAAACACCATATATTTT.

This chain links TRBV5-4 with TRBJ2-7, with D perhaps matching TRBD2 (6 bases). Per germline, CDR1 SGHNT and CDR2 YYREEE (reference sequence). The V end lost 3 bases, the J end lost 3 bases, and 16 bases lay between the germline ends. The CDR3 runs to 15 residues. CDR3 sequence (DNA): TGTGCCAGCAGCTCTCCGGAGGGACGCCACTACGAGCAGTACTTC. This sequence encodes CASSSPEGRHYEQYF. Full variable domain (missing parts from reference TRBV5-4 and TRBJ2-7): ETGVTQSPTHLIKTRGQQVTLRCSSQSGHNTVSWYQQALGQGPQFIFQYYREEENGRGNFPPRFSGLQFPNYSSELNVNALELDDSALYLCASSSPEGRHYEQYFGPGTRLTVT.

The V and J genes are TRBV19 and TRBJ1-4; 9 nucleotides agree with TRBD1. The V and J ends lost 3 bases and 8 bases, in that order; junction bases with no gene match: 7. The CDR3 has 15 residues. Per the germline V gene, CDR1 is LNHDA and CDR2 is SQIVND (reference sequence). CDR3 protein: CASSIQQGAGEKLFF. CDR3 coding DNA: TGTGCCAGTAGTATTCAACAGGGGGCGGGAGAAAAACTGTTTTTT. The full variable domain, rest sourced from reference TRBV19 and TRBJ1-4, is DGGITQSPKYLFRKEGQNVTLSCEQNLNHDAMYWYRQDPGQGLRLIYYSQIVNDFQKGDIAEGYSVSREKKESFPLTVTSAQKNPTAFYLCASSIQQGAGEKLFFGSGTQLSVL.

The chain carries TRBV5-5 and TRBJ2-7; TRBD1 aligns across 8 bases. V shed 2 bases, J shed 3 bases, and the junction held 7 bases outside the gene matches. This CDR3 has 15 amino acids. In germline, CDR1 is SGHKS, CDR2 YYEKEE (reference sequence). CDR3 in amino acids: CASSFAGTGGYEQYF. The CDR3 bases are TGTGCCAGCAGCTTTGCCGGGACAGGAGGCTACGAGCAGTACTTC.

The chain joins TRBV12-3 or TRBV12-4 to TRBJ1-2; 9 bases align to TRBD1. The ends lost 3 bases at V and 8 bases at J; junction bases unmatched: 4. CDR3 length equals 13 residues. CDR3 nucleotides: TGTGCCAGCAGTTTGCGGGACAGGGTAGGCTACACCTTC. This sequence encodes CASSLRDRVGYTF.

The rearrangement uses TRBV6-5 and TRBJ2-5; tentative D call: TRBD1 (7 bases). The CDR3 extends over 13 amino acids. Deletions cut 6 bases from V and 6 bases from J, with 14 bases between. The germline gives CDR1 MNHEY, CDR2 SVGAGI. This chain's CDR3 is CASSPGGLKTQYF. The CDR3, as DNA: TGTGCCAGCAGCCCAGGGGGGTTGAAGACCCAGTACTTC.

The chain has TRBV5-1 and TRBJ2-7; D possibly corresponds to TRBD2 (6 bases). The CDR3 runs to 15 residues. Germline V gene sequence: CDR1 SGHRS, CDR2 YFSETQ. V lost 4 bases to trimming and J lost 5 bases, with 19 bases between them. CDR3 region: CASSQGLWGFHEQYF. For the CDR3, the DNA is TGCGCCAGCAGCCAGGGACTCTGGGGGTTCCACGAGCAGTACTTC.

This chain uses TRBV7-9 with TRBJ1-3; D perhaps matches TRBD1 (6 bases). V lost 5 bases and J lost 0, with 11 bases in between. The CDR3 contains 15 residues. The germline CDR1 and CDR2 sequences are SEHNR and FQNEAQ (reference sequence). The CDR3, as DNA: TGTGCCAGCAGCCAAGGGGGAAACTCTGGAAACACCATATATTTT. As protein: CASSQGGNSGNTIYF.

This sequence joins TRBV3-1 (or the pseudogene TRBV3-2) and TRBJ2-5; TRBD2 agrees at 11 bases. The CDR3 extends over 17 amino acids. CDR1 LGHDT and CDR2 YNNKEL come from the germline V gene (reference sequence). J lost 0 bases, V lost 4 bases, and 7 bases had no gene match. CDR3 in DNA: TGTGCCAGCAGCCCGCCTAGCGGGAGGCCGTACCAAGAGACCCAGTACTTC. This gives the protein CASSPPSGRPYQETQYF.

To note about this clone: The CDR3 end shows no conserved phenylalanine or tryptophan, and so a read error is likely. It is unclear where the CDR3 begins or ends on the DNA, so no DNA is shown, and the CDR3 is as TCRdb lists it. This chain uses TRBV7-2 with TRBJ2-3; whether TRBD2, the table's D call, matches the DNA was not checked. CDR1 is SGHTA, CDR2 FQGNSA, per germline. The CDR3 length is 8 residues, termini included. The chain's CDR3 is CASSAENL.

This clone was counted only a few times. Different DNA sequences within this sample yield the same CDR3. This sequence joins TRBV7-8 and TRBJ2-2; a possible D gene is TRBD1 (6 bases). V lost 5 bases to trimming and J lost 0 bases, with 13 bases between them. Germline V gives CDR1 SGHVS, CDR2 FQNEAQ. There are 16 residues in the CDR3. The CDR3 nucleotides are TGTGCCAGCAGCCCCCGGACAGCAGCGAACACCGGGGAGCTGTTTTTT. This sequence encodes CASSPRTAANTGELFF. The full variable domain, its missing parts supplied by reference TRBV7-8 and TRBJ2-2, is GAGVSQSPRYKVAKRGQDVALRCDPISGHVSLFWYQQALGQGPEFLTYFQNEAQLDKSGLPSDRFFAERPEGSVSTLKIQRTQQEDSAVYLCASSPRTAANTGELFFGEGSRLTVL.

J is TRBJ1-5 and V is TRBV19; D possibly corresponds to TRBD1 (5 bases). CDR1 LNHDA and CDR2 SQIVND come from the germline V gene (reference sequence). With 5 bases removed from V and 11 bases from J, the gap between germline ends came to 16 bases. The CDR3 runs to 13 residues. CDR3 sequence: CASSGADVGSQHF. CDR3 nucleotides: TGTGCCAGTAGTGGGGCGGATGTTGGGTCCCAGCATTTT. Using reference TRBV19 and TRBJ1-5 for the parts outside the CDR3, the full variable domain is DGGITQSPKYLFRKEGQNVTLSCEQNLNHDAMYWYRQDPGQGLRLIYYSQIVNDFQKGDIAEGYSVSREKKESFPLTVTSAQKNPTAFYLCASSGADVGSQHFGDGTRLSIL.

The genes are TRBV9 and TRBJ1-2; D remains unclear. CDR3 size: 15 residues. Between the trimmed V and J ends, which lost 0 bases and 8 bases, there was a span of 17 bases. Germline-derived CDR1 and CDR2 are SGDLS and YYNGEE. The DNA for the CDR3 is TGTGCCAGCAGCGTAGCCCCCGGACTTAGTGAGGGCTACACCTTC. Its protein is CASSVAPGLSEGYTF.

This clone came up once. The rearrangement joins TRBV13 to TRBJ1-2, with D unclear. CDR3 length: 15 amino acids. The V gene lost 6 bases and the J gene lost 4 bases, with 18 bases spanning the gap. Germline lookup yields CDR1 PRHDT and CDR2 FYEKMQ (reference sequence). Here the CDR3 reads CASREGRGAGYGYTF. The CDR3, as DNA: TGTGCCAGCAGAGAAGGGCGGGGAGCCGGCTATGGCTACACCTTC. The full variable domain, its missing parts supplied by reference TRBV13 and TRBJ1-2, is AAGVIQSPRHLIKEKRETATLKCYPIPRHDTVYWYQQGPGQDPQFLISFYEKMQSDKGSIPDRFSAQQFSDYHSELNMSSLELGDSALYFCASREGRGAGYGYTFGSGTRLTVV.

The sample holds a few counts of this clone. The chain joins TRBV4-2 to TRBJ2-1, with TRBD1 matching 8 bases. CDR3 length: 16 residues. Germline CDR1 is LGHNA and CDR2 is YNFKEQ. The J segment lost 8 bases and the V segment lost 0 bases, leaving 9 bases of the junction unmatched. The CDR3 DNA reads as TGTGCCAGCAGCCAAGAGGCCCGGACAGGGATAGATGAGCAGTTCTTC. It specifies CASSQEARTGIDEQFF.

This clone was counted between two and nine times. This chain connects TRBV18 to TRBJ1-5; a weak D match, TRBD1 (5 bases). Trimming cost V 6 bases and J 2 bases, with 11 bases left between them. The CDR3 sequence is 14 residues long. Germline V gene sequence: CDR1 KGHSH, CDR2 LQKENI. CDR3 sequence reads: CASSGWGGNQPQHF. For the CDR3, the DNA is TGTGCCAGCTCCGGCTGGGGGGGCAATCAGCCCCAGCATTTT.

The J gene is TRBJ1-6, the V gene TRBV28; 10 positions agree with TRBD1. V was clipped by 6 bases and J by 9 bases; unmatched bases: 11. The germline V gene has CDR1 MDHEN and CDR2 SYDVKM. This CDR3 has 16 residues. CDR3 amino acids: CASRPSSGTGASPLHF. The CDR3 DNA reads as TGTGCCAGCAGACCCTCTTCCGGGACAGGGGCTTCACCCCTCCACTTT.

V and J are TRBV4-1 and TRBJ2-1; 12 bases match TRBD2. The V gene end was trimmed by 2 bases and the J gene end by 6 bases; junction bases not matched to a gene: 17. The germline gives CDR1 MGHRA, CDR2 YSYEKL. The CDR3 is made up of 20 amino acids. The CDR3 loop is CASSQKLMTSGRVGGNEQFF. The DNA for the CDR3 is TGCGCCAGCAGCCAAAAACTTATGACTAGCGGGAGAGTCGGCGGCAATGAGCAGTTCTTC.

The chain links TRBV4-2 to TRBJ2-5; the D gene is possibly TRBD2 (6 bases). V was clipped by 6 bases and J by 5 bases, with 16 bases between them. The CDR3 contains 14 residues. Germline assignment: CDR1 LGHNA and CDR2 YNFKEQ. The CDR3 bases are TGTGCCAGCAGTCGCACGGGGGATTTGGAGACCCAGTACTTC. Amino acids: CASSRTGDLETQYF.

The chain carries TRBV4-2 and TRBJ2-1; D is possibly TRBD2 (6 bases). Germline V CDR1 and CDR2: LGHNA, YNFKEQ. Trimming stripped 8 bases from V and 2 bases from J, with 16 bases between. The CDR3 totals 15 residues. The CDR3 here is CASALDPGAYNEQFF. The CDR3 nucleotides read TGTGCCAGCGCTCTGGATCCGGGGGCCTACAATGAGCAGTTCTTC.